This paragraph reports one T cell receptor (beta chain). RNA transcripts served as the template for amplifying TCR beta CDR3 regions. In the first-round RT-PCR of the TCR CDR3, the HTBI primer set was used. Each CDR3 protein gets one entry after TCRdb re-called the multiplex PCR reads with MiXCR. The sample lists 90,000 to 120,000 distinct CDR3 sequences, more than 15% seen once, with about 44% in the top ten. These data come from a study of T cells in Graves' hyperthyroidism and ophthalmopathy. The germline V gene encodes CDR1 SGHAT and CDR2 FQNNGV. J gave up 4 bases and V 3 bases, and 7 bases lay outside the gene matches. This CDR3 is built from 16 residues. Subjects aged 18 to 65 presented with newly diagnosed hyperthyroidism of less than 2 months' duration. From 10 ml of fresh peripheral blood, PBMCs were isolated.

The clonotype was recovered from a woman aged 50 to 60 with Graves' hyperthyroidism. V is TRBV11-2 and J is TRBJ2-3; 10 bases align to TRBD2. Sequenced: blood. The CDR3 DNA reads TGTGCCAGCAGCTTGGGGCTAGCGGGAGCGGCAGATACGCAGTATTTT. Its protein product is CASSLGLAGAADTQYF.